The T cell receptor (beta chain) described here comes from a study of CD8 T cells in ankylosing spondylitis. The study's findings and limits: Seven or eight highly homologous variants made up a TCR beta motif, and this motif appeared characteristic of ankylosing spondylitis blood.

With 5 bases clipped from V and 12 bases from J, the junction kept 15 bases outside the gene matches. CDR1 and CDR2 (germline): KGHSH, LQKENI. CDR3 size: 14 residues. TCRdb re-called the 5' RACE reads with MiXCR, one entry per CDR3 protein. Of around 890,000 distinct CDR3 sequences listed, 12% are singletons. This clonotype came up a few times. The antigen remains undetermined. The sequenced sample consisted of blood, either unsorted or a sorted T cell fraction (not recorded which). This chain links TRBV18 with TRBJ1-1; the match to TRBD1 covers 7 bases. The source of this sequence is a male donor with ankylosing spondylitis. The CDR3 sequence: CASSSRGTEDVPFF. The CDR3 nucleotides are TGTGCCAGCTCATCACGGGGGACAGAGGATGTTCCTTTCTTT.